This T cell receptor (beta chain) is drawn from a study of blood T cell repertoires in COVID-19. At the level of the study: Samples taken during acute and convalescent COVID-19 were collected in the United States, Italy and Spain. T cells, B-cell-depleted T cells, or PBMCs provided the cDNA or gDNA that served as material.

Original data processing: The assay estimated nucleated cells by amplifying reference gene primers. The data were produced by immunoSEQ multiplex PCR, yet TCRdb's version contains in-frame clones alone and is incomplete. That table gives V, J and clone size, and the DNA gave D and trimming. This sample carries more than 200,000 clones, roughly 80% of them seen once, and the ten largest clones take more than 9%. This CDR3 region has 12 residues. The V gene end was trimmed by 6 bases and the J gene end by 8 bases; junction bases not matched to a gene: 6. The germline CDR1 and CDR2 sequences are SGHAT and FQNNGV. Enrolment of Seattle patients took place during active infection, and they were followed longitudinally.

This TCR derives from an elderly woman with COVID-19, enrolled during active disease. This chain joins TRBV11-2 and TRBJ1-2, with 7 nucleotides matching TRBD1. Sequencing was carried out using peripheral blood. In DNA, the CDR3 is TGTGCCAGCAGGGGACAGTATAAGGGCTACACCTTC. This codes for CASRGQYKGYTF.